A selection of T cell receptor beta chains follows, all from one sample in a study of blood T cell repertoires in COVID-19. Sequenced by immunoSEQ multiplex PCR; TCRdb stores in-frame clones only, minus some. The sample includes tens of thousands of clones, less than 95% of them seen just once. Sequenced: peripheral blood. The receptors stem from a young man with COVID-19, enrolled during active disease. Both conserved end residues are part of each CDR3. D genes are given only for firm matches. The listing skips clone size in some rows; elsewhere it reads once, few, many or a size class.

size	V	J	D	DNA	CDR3
-	TRBV7-8	TRBJ1-1	-	TGTGCCAGCAGCCCGAGGGGTCGGGGGACCATGAACACTGAAGCTTTCTTT	CASSPRGRGTMNTEAFF
once	TRBV30	TRBJ1-6	-	TGTGCCTGGAGTGTGGGGGAAGGGGGTTCACCCCTCCACTTT	CAWSVGEGGSPLHF
-	TRBV5-6	TRBJ1-4	-	TGTGCCAGCAGCTCCCGGGACAACAGCGAAAAACTGTTTTTT	CASSSRDNSEKLFF
-	TRBV29-1	TRBJ1-2	-	TGCAGCGTTGAGGGGGTTCTCGAGGACAGAAACTATGGCTACACCTTC	CSVEGVLEDRNYGYTF
-	TRBV6-2/TRBV6-3	TRBJ2-1	TRBD2	TGTGCCAGCAGTTCTACTAGCGGGAGCTCCTACAATGAGCAGTTCTTC	CASSSTSGSSYNEQFF
-	TRBV4-1	TRBJ2-1	-	TGCGCCAGCAGCCAAGAACTAGCCGTGAACAATGAGCAGTTCTTC	CASSQELAVNNEQFF
-	TRBV27	TRBJ1-5	TRBD1	TGTGCCAGCAGTCCGGGGACAGGTAATCAGCCCCAGCATTTT	CASSPGTGNQPQHF
-	TRBV6-2/TRBV6-3	TRBJ1-5	TRBD1	TGTGCCAGCAGTTACGACCGTGACAGGGGAGATCAGCCCCAGCATTTT	CASSYDRDRGDQPQHF
-	TRBV11-3	TRBJ1-2	-	TGTGCCAGCACCACAGATAGGAGGGATCAACATGGCTACACCTTC	CASTTDRRDQHGYTF
-	TRBV4-1	TRBJ2-7	TRBD2	TGCGCCAGCAGCCCTCTCACGGGGCTAGCGGGAGAAGGTACGAAGCAGTACTTC	CASSPLTGLAGEGTKQYF
-	TRBV19	TRBJ2-5	TRBD2	TGTGCCAGTAAGCTAACGCCGCTAGCGGTCCAAGAGACCCAGTACTTC	CASKLTPLAVQETQYF
-	TRBV27	TRBJ2-7	-	TGTGCCAGCAGTTTTGGAGGGGGGGCCTACGAGCAGTACTTC	CASSFGGGAYEQYF
-	TRBV6-5	TRBJ2-3	TRBD2	TGTGCCAGCAGTTGGACTAGCGGGGATCGGGATACGCAGTATTTT	CASSWTSGDRDTQYF
-	TRBV6-6	TRBJ1-1	-	TGTGCCAGCAGTTCCTCGGGGAGGGGCGCGACTGAAGCTTTCTTT	CASSSSGRGATEAFF
-	TRBV5-1	TRBJ2-1	-	TGCGCCAGCAGCTTGGATCCGGCGGGTGAGCAGTTCTTC	CASSLDPAGEQFF
once	TRBV12-5	TRBJ2-5	TRBD2	TGTGCTAGTGGTTTGGGGACTAGCGGGTGGGAGACCCAGTACTTC	CASGLGTSGWETQYF
-	TRBV6-5	TRBJ2-1	TRBD2	TGTGCCAGCAGTTCAGGACTAGCGGGGCAGTTCTTC	CASSSGLAGQFF
-	TRBV6-5	TRBJ1-1	TRBD1	TGTGCCAGCAGCCCGGGACAGCTGAACACTGAAGCTTTCTTT	CASSPGQLNTEAFF
few	TRBV7-8	TRBJ1-2	TRBD1	TGTGCCAGCAGCCCAGGGGGGCGGGGCCACTATGGCTACACCTTC	CASSPGGRGHYGYTF
once	TRBV7-8	TRBJ2-1	TRBD2	TGTGCCAGCAGCTCCAGTAGCGGGAGCGTTCTACTGGAGCAGTTCTTC	CASSSSSGSVLLEQFF
-	TRBV10-2	TRBJ2-3	-	TGCGCCAGCAGTGAGCGAGGACTGGGCACAGATACGCAGTATTTT	CASSERGLGTDTQYF
-	TRBV4-2	TRBJ2-5	TRBD2	TGTGCCAGCAGTGCAAGCGGGAAATTGGAGACCCAGTACTTC	CASSASGKLETQYF
-	TRBV27	TRBJ1-5	-	TGTGCCAGCAGTCCGCAGGCTCTTAGCAATCAGCCCCAGCATTTT	CASSPQALSNQPQHF
-	TRBV4-3	TRBJ1-1	-	TGCGCCAGCAGCCAAGAAGGGGCGGGACGGACGAACACTGAAGCTTTCTTT	CASSQEGAGRTNTEAFF
-	TRBV21-1	TRBJ1-5	-	TGTGCCAGCAGCAAACGGTCAGGGGTAGGAAGCAATCAGCCCCAGCATTTT	CASSKRSGVGSNQPQHF
-	TRBV14	TRBJ2-5	-	TGTGCCAGCAGCCAAGATACGCCGTCCCGCAGGGTTCTCCAAGAGACCCAGTACTTC	CASSQDTPSRRVLQETQYF
-	TRBV6-2/TRBV6-3	TRBJ2-7	-	TGTGCCAGCAGTCCAGGGGAACCCTACGAGCAGTACTTC	CASSPGEPYEQYF
once	TRBV5-6	TRBJ1-1	-	TGTGCCAGCAGCCCGACTGCAGGGTTAACTTTCTTT	CASSPTAGLTFF
-	TRBV28	TRBJ2-1	-	TGTGCCAGTACCGGGTCGACAGGCTACAATGAGCAGTTCTTC	CASTGSTGYNEQFF
-	TRBV6-5	TRBJ2-6	-	TGTGCGATCAAGGAGGGGACTGGGGCCAACGTCCTGACTTTC	CAIKEGTGANVLTF
-	TRBV11-2	TRBJ2-7	-	TGTGCCAGCAGCTGGGTGCGGTCCTACGAGCAGTACTTC	CASSWVRSYEQYF
-	TRBV27	TRBJ2-1	TRBD2	TGTGCCAGCAGTCCACCGGGACTAGCGGGAGGGCCTAGGGATGAGCAGTTCTTC	CASSPPGLAGGPRDEQFF
-	TRBV12-5	TRBJ2-1	-	TGTGCTAGTGGTTTGGACAGGTACAATGAGCAGTTCTTC	CASGLDRYNEQFF
-	TRBV10-3	TRBJ2-6	-	TGTGCCATCAGCGGAGATGAGGCCCATTTCTCTGGGGCCAACGTCCTGACTTTC	CAISGDEAHFSGANVLTF
once	TRBV24-1	TRBJ2-3	TRBD1	TGTGCCACCAGTGATTTGCGGACAGGGGGCGTCACAGATACGCAGTATTTT	CATSDLRTGGVTDTQYF
-	TRBV3-1/TRBV3-2	TRBJ1-1	-	TGTGCCAGCAGCCCGACCAGGGGCTTTGGTGAAGCTTTCTTT	CASSPTRGFGEAFF
-	TRBV6-5	TRBJ1-2	TRBD1	TGTGCCAGCAGCAGAGAGGGACAGCACTATGGCTACACCTTC	CASSREGQHYGYTF
-	TRBV28	TRBJ2-6	-	TGTGCCAGTCGACAGTCCTCTGGGGCCAACGTCCTGACTTTC	CASRQSSGANVLTF
-	TRBV5-4	TRBJ2-3	-	TGTGCCAGCAGCCCTGGACTGAATACGCAGTATTTT	CASSPGLNTQYF
-	TRBV5-1	TRBJ2-5	-	TGCGCCAGCAGCTTGGCTAGGGGTTTTCAGTGGACCCAGTACTTC	CASSLARGFQWTQYF
few	TRBV7-8	TRBJ2-7	-	TGTGCCAGCAGCTCGAGCGAACAGGGTACTAAATCGCAGTACTTC	CASSSSEQGTKSQYF
-	TRBV7-6	TRBJ2-1	-	TGTGCCAGCAGCTTACCCTATCGGGGTGAGCAGTTCTTC	CASSLPYRGEQFF
-	TRBV6-5	TRBJ1-1	-	TGTGCCAGCAGTTCGAACAGGCCCATGAACACTGAAGCTTTCTTT	CASSSNRPMNTEAFF
-	TRBV12-5	TRBJ2-1	-	TGTGCTAGCATTTTGGGGGGCTCCTACAATGAGCAGTTCTTC	CASILGGSYNEQFF
-	TRBV6-5	TRBJ1-2	-	TGTGCCAGCAGTTATTACGGGGGTGGTCAGGCTGGCTACACCTTC	CASSYYGGGQAGYTF
-	TRBV28	TRBJ1-5	-	TGTGCCAGCAGGAGAGAAACGGGGCAGCCCCAGCATTTT	CASRRETGQPQHF
-	TRBV7-2	TRBJ2-1	TRBD2	TGTGCCAGCAGGGCAGACGGGAGGAGCTTTTACAATGAGCAGTTCTTC	CASRADGRSFYNEQFF
-	TRBV5-6	TRBJ1-6	TRBD1	TGTGCCAGCAGCTTGGGGCGGACAGGGGCCTATAATTCACCCCTCCACTTT	CASSLGRTGAYNSPLHF
-	TRBV5-4	TRBJ1-2	TRBD1	TGTGCCAGCAGCCCGGGACAGGGTCGGCCAAAGGGCTACACCTTC	CASSPGQGRPKGYTF
few	TRBV28	TRBJ1-2	-	TGTGCCAGCAGTTTATCTGGAGGGTGGCAAGGCTACACCTTC	CASSLSGGWQGYTF
-	TRBV10-3	TRBJ2-3	TRBD2	TGTGCCATCAGTGGAGCGGGAGAGGCAGATACGCAGTATTTT	CAISGAGEADTQYF
-	TRBV6-2/TRBV6-3	TRBJ2-3	TRBD2	TGTGCCAGCAGTTACTCCTGGACTAGCGGAAGCACAGATACGCAGTATTTT	CASSYSWTSGSTDTQYF